Presented here are 21 T cell receptor beta chains from one specimen sequenced in a study of T cells in tuberculosis. The table came from immunoSEQ multiplex PCR; TCRdb's copy has only in-frame clones and leaves some out. This table has 20,000 to 30,000 clones, 95% appearing once. The specimen sequenced was PBMCs. These receptors were taken from a donor aged 10 to 29 with latent tuberculosis or without tuberculosis infection.

The chain links TRBV6-1 to TRBJ2-7; 8 nucleotides agree with TRBD1. The germline CDR1 and CDR2 sequences are MNHNS and SASEGT. J was trimmed by 4 bases and V by 4 bases; bases with no gene match: 6. The CDR3 sequence is 14 residues long. The CDR3 loop reads CASSARGRGYEQYF. Written as DNA, the CDR3 is TGTGCCAGCAGTGCCAGGGGGCGCGGGTACGAGCAGTACTTC.

The chain carries TRBV4-2 and TRBJ1-5; D is ambiguous. V was cut by 0 bases and J by 3 bases, with 9 bases left in between. This CDR3 spans 15 amino acids. The germline gives CDR1 LGHNA, CDR2 YNFKEQ. CDR3 nucleotides: TGTGCCAGCAGCCAAGAGGCAGCGTCCAATCAGCCCCAGCATTTT. This sequence encodes CASSQEAASNQPQHF.

By share of the sample, this clone is medium-sized (0.01 to 0.1%). J is TRBJ2-1 and V is TRBV4-1; 7 bases are a match to TRBD2. CDR3 length equals 13 residues. CDR1 is MGHRA, CDR2 YSYEKL, per germline. Trimming at V came to 5 bases and at J to 7 bases, leaving 5 bases not matched to a gene. CDR3 region: CASSRDYSNEQFF. DNA of the CDR3: TGCGCCAGCAGCAGGGACTACTCGAATGAGCAGTTCTTC.

Here the CDR3 reads CSVEGIAGETQYF. DNA for the CDR3: TGCAGCGTTGAAGGCATCGCCGGGGAGACCCAGTACTTC. The chain links TRBV29-1 to TRBJ2-5, with D uncertain. V lost 1 base to trimming and J lost 5 bases, with 11 bases between them. The germline gives CDR1 SQVTM, CDR2 ANQGSEA. This CDR3 is built from 13 residues.

The chain recombines TRBV6-5 with TRBJ1-2; the D gene is possibly TRBD1 (6 bases). The CDR3 has 14 residues. The germline gives CDR1 MNHEY, CDR2 SVGAGI. V shed 5 bases and J shed 4 bases, with 14 bases lying between them. CDR3 bases: TGTGCCAGCAGTCCCACCCGACAGGTCTATGGCTACACCTTC. This translates into CASSPTRQVYGYTF.

The chain carries TRBV6-1 and TRBJ1-2; D not certain. V lost 7 bases and J lost 4, with 16 bases in between. CDR1 is MNHNS, CDR2 SASEGT, per germline. This CDR3 contains 14 residues. The CDR3 here is CASIGAQQLYGYTF. The CDR3 nucleotides are TGTGCCAGCATCGGCGCACAACAGCTCTATGGCTACACCTTC.

The chain is built from TRBV19 and TRBJ2-1, with D possibly matching TRBD1 (6 bases). Trimming cost V 5 bases and J 0 bases, with 14 bases left between them. Per germline, CDR1 LNHDA and CDR2 SQIVND (reference sequence). The CDR3 sequence is 16 residues long. The CDR3 DNA is TGTGCCAGTAGTCCCCGACAGGAGAGCTCCTACAATGAGCAGTTCTTC. It encodes CASSPRQESSYNEQFF.

This rearrangement joins TRBV5-5 to TRBJ1-1; perhaps TRBD1 as D (5 bases). CDR3 length: 16 amino acids. CDR1 and CDR2 (germline): SGHKS, YYEKEE (reference sequence). V was cut by 2 bases and J by 1 base, with 15 bases left in between. The CDR3 region is CASSLDIGHGNTEAFF. CDR3 in DNA: TGTGCCAGCAGCTTAGACATCGGACACGGGAACACTGAAGCTTTCTTT. The whole variable domain, remainder taken from reference TRBV5-5 and TRBJ1-1, is DAGVTQSPTHLIKTRGQQVTLRCSPISGHKSVSWYQQVLGQGPQFIFQYYEKEERGRGNFPDRFSARQFPNYSSELNVNALLLGDSALYLCASSLDIGHGNTEAFFGQGTRLTVV.

The chain carries TRBV6-1 and TRBJ1-5; maybe TRBD1 (6 bases). CDR1 and CDR2 (germline): MNHNS, SASEGT. Trimming took 0 bases from V and 6 from J, leaving 12 bases between them. The CDR3 covers 15 residues. CDR3 loop: CASSEAGQPTQPQHF. The CDR3 coding sequence is TGTGCCAGCAGTGAAGCCGGACAGCCCACTCAGCCCCAGCATTTT.

The V gene is TRBV2, the J gene TRBJ2-1; 9 positions match TRBD2. The CDR3 is 18 amino acids. The V gene's germline CDR1 is SNHLY and CDR2 FYNNEI. V trimming: 6 bases; J trimming: 0 bases; junction bases outside the gene matches: 12. CDR3: CASRGFRISGGSYNEQFF. The DNA of the CDR3 is TGTGCCAGCAGGGGCTTTCGAATTAGCGGGGGCTCCTACAATGAGCAGTTCTTC.

This chain connects TRBV2 to TRBJ1-1; 7 bases are a match to TRBD1. This CDR3 is 12 amino acids long. Germline-derived CDR1 and CDR2 are SNHLY and FYNNEI. J gave up 11 bases and V 5 bases, and 8 bases lay outside the gene matches. CDR3 coding DNA: TGTGCCAGCAGTCCTGAGGGGGCCCCCGCTTTCTTT. Its protein product is CASSPEGAPAFF.

This clone is a singleton in its sample. The V call is TRBV14, the J call TRBJ1-1; the match to TRBD1 covers 9 bases. The length of the CDR3 is 15 residues. With V trimmed by 5 bases and J by 4 bases, 8 bases remained unmatched. Germline assignment: CDR1 SGHDN and CDR2 FVKESK. CDR3: CASSYRGTGLTEAFF. As DNA, the CDR3 is TGTGCCAGCAGCTACCGCGGGACAGGGCTCACTGAAGCTTTCTTT.

V and J are TRBV5-1 and TRBJ2-1; D uncertain. The CDR3 sequence is 13 residues long. V was pared by 1 base and J by 8 bases, with 10 bases between. From germline, CDR1 is SGHRS and CDR2 YFSETQ. The CDR3 nucleotides are TGCGCCAGCAGCTTGATGATAGCAGATGAGCAGTTCTTC. It codes for CASSLMIADEQFF.

The chain couples TRBV6-4 to TRBJ2-3, with 14 bases fitting TRBD2. The CDR3 totals 18 residues. V shed 2 bases and J 4 bases; nucleotides not matched to a gene: 8. Germline V CDR1 and CDR2: MRHNA, SNTAGT. The CDR3 DNA is TGTGCCAGCAGTGACACGACTAGCGGGGGGGCCGGGGCAGATACGCAGTATTTT. Encoded protein: CASSDTTSGGAGADTQYF.

V usage is TRBV6-1 and J usage is TRBJ1-4; 7 bases align to TRBD1. The CDR3 sequence is 13 residues long. J gave up 8 bases and V 10 bases, and 10 bases lay outside the gene matches. CDR1 and CDR2 from the germline V gene are MNHNS and SASEGT. CDR3: CATAGQDIEKLFF. CDR3 in DNA: TGTGCCACCGCAGGACAGGACATCGAAAAACTGTTTTTT.

The CDR3 region has the DNA TGTGCCAGCAGTTGGACGACAGGGGTGAACACTGAAGCTTTCTTT. Residues: CASSWTTGVNTEAFF. V and J are TRBV25-1 and TRBJ1-1; 8 bases map to TRBD1. Germline-derived CDR1 and CDR2 are MGHDK and SYGVNS. The V segment lost 5 bases and the J segment 0 bases; nucleotides outside the gene matches: 5. The CDR3 is made up of 15 amino acids.

The gene calls are TRBV27 and TRBJ1-1, with TRBD1 matching over 7 bases. The CDR3 sequence is 14 residues long. V shed 5 bases, J shed 3 bases, and the junction held 6 bases outside the gene matches. The germline V gene encodes CDR1 MNHEY and CDR2 SMNVEV (reference sequence). In nucleotides, the CDR3 is TGTGCCAGCAGTCCCGAGACAGGGTACACTGAAGCTTTCTTT. Translated, it gives CASSPETGYTEAFF.

The chain employs TRBV5-1 and TRBJ1-5; maybe TRBD1 (5 bases). The CDR3 consists of 15 residues. Per germline, CDR1 SGHRS and CDR2 YFSETQ. The ends were cut back, 0 bases at V and 7 bases at J, with 14 bases in the middle. The CDR3 loop reads CASSLEGQGGQPQHF. The CDR3 DNA reads as TGCGCCAGCAGCTTGGAAGGGCAGGGAGGACAGCCCCAGCATTTT.

This sequence joins TRBV11-2 and TRBJ1-2; D not certain. Germline values: CDR1 SGHAT, CDR2 FQNNGV. The germline V and J ends were trimmed by 1 base and 10 bases, with 19 bases remaining between them. The CDR3 sequence is 15 residues long. The CDR3 here is CASSLVSTGGGPYTF. The CDR3 DNA follows: TGTGCCAGCAGCTTAGTTAGTACGGGAGGAGGCCCCTACACCTTC.

Here the CDR3 DNA reads TGTGCCAGCAGTTACCTGATGAGCTCCTATAATTCACCCCTCCACTTT. It codes for CASSYLMSSYNSPLHF. The rearrangement links TRBV6-5 to TRBJ1-6; D uncertain. The ends were cut back, 2 bases at V and 0 bases at J, with 8 bases in the middle. The CDR3 runs 16 residues. CDR1 and CDR2 (germline): MNHEY, SVGAGI.

The chain links TRBV5-1 to TRBJ1-1; D ambiguous. This CDR3 contains 14 residues. Germline values: CDR1 SGHRS, CDR2 YFSETQ. V was shortened by 4 bases and J by 2 bases, with 12 bases between the two germline ends. CDR3 residues: CASSLGAANTEAFF. In DNA, the CDR3 is TGCGCCAGCAGCCTTGGAGCGGCAAACACTGAAGCTTTCTTT.